The clone carrying this T cell receptor beta chain was seen only a few times. Its antigen remains unknown. This entry comes from a study of cytomegalovirus exposure and HLA in healthy donors. The study's findings and limits: TCR clusters originating in the first cohort tended to co-occur in the roughly 130 validation repertoires, according to a later analysis. Under in vitro conditions, three CMV-associated chains were confirmed as specific for CMV antigens. The authors listed around 150 TCR beta chains as cytomegalovirus-associated. Reported results showed that the classifier diagnosed cytomegalovirus status with high specificity and sensitivity.

Repertoires were generated with immunoSEQ multiplex PCR, while TCRdb's copy carries only in-frame clones and drops some. The sample carries 130,000 to 150,000 clones, roughly 87% recorded once. V was cut by 4 bases and J by 5 bases, with 11 bases left in between. CDR3 length: 13 residues. Germline assignment: CDR1 MGHDK and CDR2 SYGVNS. The sample taken for sequencing was PBMCs. The sequence came from a man aged 18 to 30 in good health and CMV-seropositive. The rearrangement links TRBV25-1 to TRBJ1-2; D is undetermined. The CDR3 DNA reads as TGTGCCAGCAGTGTTGAGGTTAGGTATGGCTACACCTTC. It codes for CASSVEVRYGYTF.